Listed below are T cell receptor beta chains from one sample, sequenced in a study of T cells in Graves' hyperthyroidism and ophthalmopathy. In TCRdb, the multiplex PCR reads were re-called with MiXCR into one record per CDR3 protein. This sample has about 640,000 distinct CDR3 sequences, with around 21% found just once. The sequencing input was blood. The receptors here all came from a man aged 25 to 45 with Graves' ophthalmopathy. The CDR3 runs from the conserved cysteine through the conserved F or W. The order of the fields is CDR3 protein, CDR3 DNA, clone size, J gene, D gene, V gene. The D gene is left open where the match is weak. Clone size is given for some rows only: seen once, a few or many times, or a class if the clone is expanded.

CDR3: CSSGGSSYEQYF; DNA: TGTTCGTCAGGGGGCTCTTCCTACGAGCAGTACTTC; size: many; J: TRBJ2-7; D: TRBD1; V: TRBV28
CDR3: CSVLGGSSYEQYF; DNA: TGCAGCGTGTTGGGCGGCAGCTCCTACGAGCAGTACTTC; size: few; J: TRBJ2-7; D: NA; V: TRBV29-1
CDR3: CASWTWTGELFF; DNA: TGTGCCAGCTGGACCTGGACCGGGGAGCTGTTTTTT; size: NA; J: TRBJ2-2; D: NA; V: TRBV6-2/TRBV6-3
CDR3: CAWGRLAGSLEQFF; DNA: TGTGCCTGGGGACGACTAGCGGGTTCCCTTGAGCAGTTCTTC; size: NA; J: TRBJ2-1; D: TRBD2; V: TRBV30
CDR3: CASSEALLEKLFF; DNA: TGTGCCAGCAGTGAAGCGCTGCTGGAAAAACTGTTTTTT; size: few; J: TRBJ1-4; D: NA; V: TRBV2
CDR3: CAISEVQGNTEAFF; DNA: TGTGCCATCAGTGAGGTCCAGGGGAACACTGAAGCTTTCTTT; size: many; J: TRBJ1-1; D: NA; V: TRBV10-3
CDR3: CAISVGARTEAFF; DNA: TGTGCCATCAGTGTGGGGGCGAGGACTGAAGCTTTCTTT; size: few; J: TRBJ1-1; D: NA; V: TRBV10-3
CDR3: CASSPFDRGINEQFF; DNA: TGTGCCAGCAGCCCCTTTGACAGGGGGATCAATGAGCAGTTCTTC; size: many; J: TRBJ2-1; D: TRBD1; V: TRBV11-2
CDR3: CASTSSGNQPQHF; DNA: TGTGCCAGTACTAGCAGCGGCAATCAGCCCCAGCATTTT; size: NA; J: TRBJ1-5; D: NA; V: TRBV19
CDR3: CASSLGLLAVSYEQYFGPGDTQYF; DNA: NA; size: NA; J: TRBJ2-3; D: NA; V: TRBV11-2
CDR3: CASSPAATNYGYTF; DNA: TGCGCCAGCAGCCCTGCCGCGACTAACTATGGCTACACCTTC; size: many; J: TRBJ1-2; D: NA; V: TRBV5-1
CDR3: CASSLNGQGYEKLFF; DNA: TGTGCCAGCAGCTTAAATGGACAGGGTTATGAAAAACTGTTTTTT; size: many; J: TRBJ1-4; D: TRBD1; V: TRBV11-2
CDR3: CASSFQGDFSYEQYF; DNA: TGTGCCAGCAGCTTCCAGGGGGATTTCTCCTACGAGCAGTACTTC; size: once; J: TRBJ2-7; D: TRBD1; V: TRBV13
CDR3: CASSADSNQPQHF; DNA: TGTGCCAGCAGCGCTGACAGTAATCAGCCCCAGCATTTT; size: NA; J: TRBJ1-5; D: NA; V: TRBV7-2
CDR3: CASTPKAGTEAFF; DNA: TGTGCCAGCACCCCGAAGGCTGGCACTGAAGCTTTCTTT; size: many; J: TRBJ1-1; D: NA; V: TRBV11-2
CDR3: CAWSMTSGRVRETQYF; DNA: TGTGCCTGGAGTATGACTAGCGGGAGGGTGAGAGAGACCCAGTACTTC; size: NA; J: TRBJ2-5; D: TRBD2; V: TRBV30
CDR3: CASRTRDRAYEQYF; DNA: TGTGCCAGCAGAACCCGGGACAGGGCCTACGAGCAGTACTTC; size: few; J: TRBJ2-7; D: TRBD1; V: TRBV5-5
CDR3: CAWRGMRGGNTEAFF; DNA: TGTGCCTGGAGGGGGATGAGGGGAGGGAACACTGAAGCTTTCTTT; size: many; J: TRBJ1-1; D: NA; V: TRBV30
CDR3: CASSQDLQRATREQYF; DNA: TGCGCCAGCAGCCAAGATCTCCAGCGGGCTACTCGTGAGCAGTACTTC; size: few; J: TRBJ2-7; D: NA; V: TRBV4-1
CDR3: CASSFSGQGFPPLHF; DNA: TGTGCCAGCAGTTTCTCGGGACAGGGATTCCCACCCCTCCACTTT; size: few; J: TRBJ1-6; D: TRBD1; V: TRBV28
CDR3: CASSSSTGPEAFF; DNA: TGTGCCAGCAGTTCGTCAACAGGGCCTGAAGCTTTCTTT; size: many; J: TRBJ1-1; D: NA; V: TRBV28
CDR3: CASSTGQQETQYF; DNA: TGTGCCAGCAGCACCGGACAGCAAGAGACCCAGTACTTC; size: NA; J: TRBJ2-5; D: NA; V: TRBV13
CDR3: CASRGVQGLTGELFF; DNA: TGTGCCAGCAGGGGGGTCCAGGGTCTTACCGGGGAGCTGTTTTTT; size: NA; J: TRBJ2-2; D: NA; V: TRBV6-1
CDR3: CASSERTYTGELFF; DNA: TGTGCCAGCAGTGAAAGGACTTACACCGGGGAGCTGTTTTTT; size: few; J: TRBJ2-2; D: NA; V: TRBV25-1
CDR3: CASSEGGDTQYF; DNA: TGTGCCAGCAGTGAAGGGGGAGATACGCAGTATTTT; size: NA; J: TRBJ2-3; D: NA; V: TRBV6-1
CDR3: CASSLSGQGAGRNQPQHF; DNA: TGTGCCAGCAGTTTATCGGGACAGGGGGCAGGTCGGAATCAGCCCCAGCATTTT; size: few; J: TRBJ1-5; D: TRBD1; V: TRBV12-3/TRBV12-4
CDR3: CASRATSGSSYEQYF; DNA: TGTGCCAGCAGGGCGACTAGCGGGAGCTCCTACGAGCAGTACTTC; size: NA; J: TRBJ2-7; D: TRBD2; V: TRBV2
CDR3: CASSSTSGRGADTQYF; DNA: TGTGCCAGCAGCTCCACTAGCGGGAGAGGGGCAGATACGCAGTATTTT; size: NA; J: TRBJ2-3; D: TRBD2; V: TRBV13
CDR3: CASSPGLAGGPAYEQYF; DNA: TGTGCCAGCTCACCGGGACTAGCGGGAGGGCCCGCCTACGAGCAGTACTTC; size: NA; J: TRBJ2-7; D: TRBD2; V: TRBV18
CDR3: CASSDGQGLSYGYTF; DNA: TGTGCCAGCAGCGACGGACAGGGTCTCAGCTATGGCTACACCTTC; size: NA; J: TRBJ1-2; D: TRBD1; V: TRBV28
CDR3: CASSRDSPSYEQYF; DNA: TGTGCCAGCAGCAGGGATTCTCCTTCCTACGAGCAGTACTTC; size: many; J: TRBJ2-7; D: NA; V: TRBV6-2/TRBV6-3
CDR3: CASSLVVTSSNEQFF; DNA: TGCGCCAGCAGCTTGGTGGTGACTAGTAGTAATGAGCAGTTCTTC; size: NA; J: TRBJ2-1; D: NA; V: TRBV5-1
CDR3: CASSFRGTEETQYF; DNA: TGTGCCAGCAGTTTCCGGGGGACAGAAGAGACCCAGTACTTC; size: few; J: TRBJ2-5; D: NA; V: TRBV28
CDR3: CASRSGAGGRTDTQYF; DNA: TGTGCCAGCAGGTCTGGGGCGGGAGGGCGCACAGATACGCAGTATTTT; size: NA; J: TRBJ2-3; D: TRBD2; V: TRBV7-9
CDR3: CSASWLAGVNEQFF; DNA: TGCAGTGCTAGTTGGCTAGCGGGAGTTAATGAGCAGTTCTTC; size: few; J: TRBJ2-1; D: TRBD2; V: TRBV20-1
CDR3: CASSQAPINYGYTF; DNA: TGTGCCAGCAGCCAAGCCCCTATTAACTATGGCTACACCTTC; size: NA; J: TRBJ1-2; D: NA; V: TRBV14
CDR3: CASSWSGGRMNEQFF; DNA: TGTGCCAGCAGTTGGTCTGGCGGGAGAATGAATGAGCAGTTCTTC; size: NA; J: TRBJ2-1; D: TRBD2; V: TRBV27
CDR3: CASRRDTGHQPQHF; DNA: TGTGCCAGCAGGCGTGACACAGGGCACCAGCCCCAGCATTTT; size: NA; J: TRBJ1-5; D: NA; V: TRBV28
CDR3: CASSLGVPERGPRILEQYF; DNA: TGTGCCAGCAGCTTAGGGGTTCCGGAGAGAGGACCACGTATTTTGGAGCAGTACTTC; size: many; J: TRBJ2-7; D: NA; V: TRBV7-9
CDR3: CASSISGPETYEQYF; DNA: TGTGCCAGTAGTATATCGGGTCCAGAAACCTACGAGCAGTACTTC; size: NA; J: TRBJ2-7; D: NA; V: TRBV19
CDR3: CSASLQPNQPQHF; DNA: TGCAGTGCTAGTCTCCAGCCCAATCAGCCCCAGCATTTT; size: NA; J: TRBJ1-5; D: NA; V: TRBV20-1
CDR3: CASSYYGTTQGETQYF; DNA: TGTGCCAGCAGTTACTATGGGACGACCCAGGGAGAGACCCAGTACTTC; size: many; J: TRBJ2-5; D: NA; V: TRBV28
CDR3: CATSERQGLGETQYF; DNA: TGTGCCACCAGTGAACGACAGGGCCTCGGGGAGACCCAGTACTTC; size: NA; J: TRBJ2-5; D: TRBD1; V: TRBV24-1
CDR3: CSVGLATNEKLFF; DNA: TGCAGCGTTGGGCTAGCAACTAATGAAAAACTGTTTTTT; size: few; J: TRBJ1-4; D: NA; V: TRBV29-1
CDR3: CASSRSGGYEQYF; DNA: TGTGCCAGCAGTCGGTCGGGGGGCTACGAGCAGTACTTC; size: many; J: TRBJ2-7; D: TRBD2; V: TRBV28
CDR3: CASSTRSGTGEEGSNEQFF; DNA: TGTGCCAGCAGTACTAGGTCCGGGACGGGAGAGGAGGGGAGCAATGAGCAGTTCTTC; size: few; J: TRBJ2-1; D: NA; V: TRBV12-3/TRBV12-4
CDR3: CASSLGLAGVNTGELFF; DNA: TGTGCCAGCAGCTTAGGACTAGCGGGAGTTAACACCGGGGAGCTGTTTTTT; size: many; J: TRBJ2-2; D: TRBD2; V: TRBV11-3
CDR3: CASSFQPSTPTSYEQYF; DNA: TGCGCCAGCAGCTTCCAGCCCTCGACCCCTACCTCCTACGAGCAGTACTTC; size: NA; J: TRBJ2-7; D: NA; V: TRBV4-1
CDR3: CASSPRLAATDTQYF; DNA: TGTGCCAGCTCACCTCGACTAGCGGCCACAGATACGCAGTATTTT; size: few; J: TRBJ2-3; D: TRBD2; V: TRBV18